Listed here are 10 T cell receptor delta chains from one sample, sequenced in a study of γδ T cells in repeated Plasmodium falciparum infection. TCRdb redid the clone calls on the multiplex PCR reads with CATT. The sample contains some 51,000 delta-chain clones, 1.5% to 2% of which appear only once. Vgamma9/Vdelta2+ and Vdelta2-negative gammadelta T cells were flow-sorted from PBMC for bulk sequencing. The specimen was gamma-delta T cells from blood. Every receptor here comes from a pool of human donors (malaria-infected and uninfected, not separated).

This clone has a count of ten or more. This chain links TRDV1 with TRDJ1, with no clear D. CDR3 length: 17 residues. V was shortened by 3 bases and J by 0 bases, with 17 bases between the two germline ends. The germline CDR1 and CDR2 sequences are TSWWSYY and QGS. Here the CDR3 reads CALGEGFPPQYTDKLIF. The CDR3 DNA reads TGTGCTCTTGGGGAGGGCTTTCCACCCCAGTACACCGATAAACTCATCTTT.

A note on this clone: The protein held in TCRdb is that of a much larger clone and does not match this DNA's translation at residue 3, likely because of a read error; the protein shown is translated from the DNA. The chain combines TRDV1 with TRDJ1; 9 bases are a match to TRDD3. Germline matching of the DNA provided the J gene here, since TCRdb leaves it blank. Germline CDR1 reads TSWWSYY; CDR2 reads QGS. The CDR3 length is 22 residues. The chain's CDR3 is CAPGTPRGYSPHWGTYTDKLIF. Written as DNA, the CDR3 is TGTGCTCCTGGGACACCACGTGGCTACTCCCCCCACTGGGGGACGTACACCGATAAACTCATCTTT.

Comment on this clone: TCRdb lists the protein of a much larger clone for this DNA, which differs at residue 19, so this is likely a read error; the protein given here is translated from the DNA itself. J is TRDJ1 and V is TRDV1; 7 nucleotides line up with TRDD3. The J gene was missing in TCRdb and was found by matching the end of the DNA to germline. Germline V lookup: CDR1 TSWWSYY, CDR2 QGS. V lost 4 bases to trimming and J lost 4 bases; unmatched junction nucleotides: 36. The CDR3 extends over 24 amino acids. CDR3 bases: TGTGCTCTTGGGGCCACTCAGGTCTACGAGGGGGATTCAGTTCGGCTTTCGGTAAGCGATAAACTCATCTTT. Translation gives CALGATQVYEGDSVRLSVSDKLIF.

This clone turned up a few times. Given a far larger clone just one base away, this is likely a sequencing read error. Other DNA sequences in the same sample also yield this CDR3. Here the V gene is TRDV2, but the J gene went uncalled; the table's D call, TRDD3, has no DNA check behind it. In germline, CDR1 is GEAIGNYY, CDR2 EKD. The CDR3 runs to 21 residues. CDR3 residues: CACDPVRAGWGMPEGTDKLIF. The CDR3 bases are TGTGCCTGTGACCCGGTCAGGGCCGGCTGGGGGATGCCGGAGGGGACCGATAAACTTATCTTT.

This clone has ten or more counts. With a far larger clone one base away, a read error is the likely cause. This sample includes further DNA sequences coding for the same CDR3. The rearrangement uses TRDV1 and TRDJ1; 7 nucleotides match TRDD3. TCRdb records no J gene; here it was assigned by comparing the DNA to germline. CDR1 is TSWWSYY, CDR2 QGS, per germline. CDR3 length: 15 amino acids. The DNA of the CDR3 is TGTGCTCTTGGGGAGGTATTGGGGGACACTGATAAACTCATCTTT. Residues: CALGEVLGDTDKLIF.

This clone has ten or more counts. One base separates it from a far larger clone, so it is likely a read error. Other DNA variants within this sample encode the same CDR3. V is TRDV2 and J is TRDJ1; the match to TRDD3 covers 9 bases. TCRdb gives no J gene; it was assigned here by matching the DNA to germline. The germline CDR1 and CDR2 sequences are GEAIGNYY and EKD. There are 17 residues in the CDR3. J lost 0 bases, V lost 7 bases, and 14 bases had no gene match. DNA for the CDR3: TGTGCCTGCGACCCGGTCGGTCTGGGGGATTACACCGATAAACTCATCTTT. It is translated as CACDPVGLGDYTDKLIF.

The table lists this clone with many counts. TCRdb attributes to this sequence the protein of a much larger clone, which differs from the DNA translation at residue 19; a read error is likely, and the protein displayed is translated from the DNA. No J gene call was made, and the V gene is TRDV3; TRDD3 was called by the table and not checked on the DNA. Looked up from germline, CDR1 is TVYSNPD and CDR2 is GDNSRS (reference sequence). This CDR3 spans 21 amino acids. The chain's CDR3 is CAFPIPPKAGGYGKYTDKPIF. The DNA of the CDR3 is TGTGCCTTTCCGATCCCTCCTAAAGCTGGGGGATACGGAAAGTACACCGATAAACCCATCTTT.

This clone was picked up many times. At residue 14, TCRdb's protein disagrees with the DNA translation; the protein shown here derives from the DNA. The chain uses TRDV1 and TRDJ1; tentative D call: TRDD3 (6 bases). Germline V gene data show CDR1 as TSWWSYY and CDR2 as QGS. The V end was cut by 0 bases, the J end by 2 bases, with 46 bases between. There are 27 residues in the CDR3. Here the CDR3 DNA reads TGTGCTCTTGGGGAACTTGGGCCTCCACAGATAACTACGAGAGGGGATTTTCTTGCTTCAGGGACCGATAAACTCATCTTT. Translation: CALGELGPPQITTRGDFLASGTDKLIF.

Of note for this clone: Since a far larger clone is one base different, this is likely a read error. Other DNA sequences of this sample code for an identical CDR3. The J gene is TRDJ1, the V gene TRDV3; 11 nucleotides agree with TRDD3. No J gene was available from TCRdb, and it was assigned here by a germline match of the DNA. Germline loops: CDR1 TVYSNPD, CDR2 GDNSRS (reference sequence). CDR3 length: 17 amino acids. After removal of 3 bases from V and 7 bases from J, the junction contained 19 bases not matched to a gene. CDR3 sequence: CAFPRLRTGGYDGKLIF. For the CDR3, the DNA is TGTGCCTTCCCCAGGCTACGTACTGGGGGATATGATGGTAAACTCATCTTT. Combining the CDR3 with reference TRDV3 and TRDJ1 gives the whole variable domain CDKVTQSSPDQTVASGSEVVLLCTYDTVYSNPDLFWYRIRPDYSFQFVFYGDNSRSEGADFTQGRFSVKHILTQKAFHLVISPVRTEDSATYYCAFPRLRTGGYDGKLIFGKGTRVTVEP.

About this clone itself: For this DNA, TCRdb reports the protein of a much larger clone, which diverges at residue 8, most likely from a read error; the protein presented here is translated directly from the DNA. The CDR3 region is CAFKGFNRRPIFPTTDKLIF. The CDR3 bases are TGTGCCTTTAAGGGCTTTAACCGACGGCCCATTTTCCCTACTACCGATAAACTCATCTTT. V usage is TRDV3 and J usage is TRDJ1, with a possible D match to TRDD2 (5 bases). The J gene, not given by TCRdb, was assigned here from a germline match of the nucleotide sequence. The CDR3 extends over 20 amino acids. V was shortened by 1 base and J by 2 bases, with 32 bases between the two germline ends. CDR1 is TVYSNPD and CDR2 is GDNSRS in the germline V gene (reference sequence).